The 20 T cell receptor beta chains reported below all come from one sample, sequenced in a study of T cells after yellow fever vaccination. Each CDR3 protein gets one entry after TCRdb re-called the 5' RACE reads with MiXCR. Of fewer than 350,000 distinct CDR3 sequences listed, roughly 8.7% were seen once; the top ten hold more than 15%. The sample in question was PBMCs, obtained on the day of the first yellow fever vaccination. The receptors shown here come from a man between 18 and 35 years old who received the YFV17D yellow fever vaccine.

In this sample, this clonotype turned up a few times. The CDR3 loop reads CASSQGTGDNSPLHF. The CDR3 region has the DNA TGCGCCAGCAGCCAAGGGACAGGAGATAATTCACCCCTCCACTTT. V gene TRBV4-1 combines with J gene TRBJ1-6; 7 nucleotides line up with TRBD1. This CDR3 region has 15 residues. Germline CDR1 and CDR2: MGHRA and YSYEKL. With 1 base clipped from V and 5 bases from J, the junction kept 2 bases outside the gene matches.

The V call is TRBV12-3 or TRBV12-4, the J call TRBJ2-1, with 7 bases aligning to TRBD2. V lost 6 bases, J lost 4 bases, and 6 bases stayed unmatched. This CDR3 is 14 amino acids long. CDR3: CASRIAGSYNEQFF. The DNA of the CDR3 is TGTGCCAGCAGAATAGCGGGTAGTTACAATGAGCAGTTCTTC.

The rearrangement links TRBV5-5 to TRBJ1-3, with 8 nucleotides matching TRBD1. Germline loops: CDR1 SGHKS, CDR2 YYEKEE (reference sequence). V lost 3 bases and J lost 4; bases outside the gene matches: 9. CDR3 length equals 16 residues. The CDR3, as DNA: TGTGCCAGCAGCTACGCCGGGACAGGCATAGGAAACACCATATATTTT. Amino acids: CASSYAGTGIGNTIYF.

This chain links TRBV5-1 with TRBJ2-7, with TRBD2 identical over 8 bases. The CDR3 has 14 amino acids. The V and J ends lost 3 bases and 2 bases, in that order; junction bases with no gene match: 4. Looked up from germline, CDR1 is SGHRS and CDR2 is YFSETQ. CDR3 sequence: CASSSSGGTYEQYF. The CDR3 bases are TGCGCCAGCAGCTCCAGCGGGGGAACCTACGAGCAGTACTTC.

This chain joins TRBV11-1 and TRBJ2-3, with 7 nucleotides matching TRBD2. After removal of 1 base from V and 3 bases from J, the junction contained 13 bases not matched to a gene. Germline V gives CDR1 SGHAT, CDR2 FQDESV (reference sequence). This CDR3 has 18 residues. CDR3 nucleotide sequence: TGTGCCAGCAGCTTAGGAGTCCGAAGCCCCGGGAGGACAGATACGCAGTATTTT. The encoded protein is CASSLGVRSPGRTDTQYF.

This clonotype was recorded a few times. Written as DNA, the CDR3 is TGCAGTGCAACCTCCGGGACAGGGGTTTCACTTCCCCAGCATTTT. This gives the protein CSATSGTGVSLPQHF. This chain connects TRBV20-1 to TRBJ1-5, with TRBD1 matching 10 bases. CDR1 is DFQATT, CDR2 SNEGSKA, per germline (reference sequence). After removal of 6 bases from V and 10 bases from J, the junction contained 15 bases not matched to a gene. The CDR3 totals 15 residues.

The chain employs TRBV4-3 and TRBJ2-2, with a tentative D call TRBD1 (6 bases). The CDR3 is made up of 16 amino acids. Germline assignment: CDR1 LGHNA and CDR2 YSLEER. Deletions cut 0 bases from V and 5 bases from J, with 13 bases between. DNA of the CDR3: TGCGCCAGCAGCCAAGAGGCAGGGGAAGTGACCGGGGAGCTGTTTTTT. Translating gives CASSQEAGEVTGELFF.

The chain combines TRBV5-1 with TRBJ2-7; D is perhaps TRBD1 (5 bases). The CDR3 length is 13 residues. Germline V gene lookup returns CDR1 SGHRS and CDR2 YFSETQ. Trimming pared 5 bases from V and 0 bases from J, leaving 9 bases between. CDR3 protein: CASSDGASYEQYF. Here the CDR3 DNA reads TGCGCCAGCAGTGATGGGGCCTCCTACGAGCAGTACTTC.

This clonotype has a handful of counts. This chain uses TRBV5-1 with TRBJ2-1, with TRBD2 as a possible D gene (6 bases). The CDR3 has 22 amino acids. Germline V gene sequence: CDR1 SGHRS, CDR2 YFSETQ. V was pared by 0 bases and J by 0 bases, with 28 bases between. The CDR3 reads CASSLASMWTTRGQSSYNEQFF. DNA for the CDR3: TGCGCCAGCAGCTTGGCCTCTATGTGGACTACCCGGGGTCAAAGCTCCTACAATGAGCAGTTCTTC. The full variable domain, with the rest looked up from reference TRBV5-1 and TRBJ2-1, is KAGVTQTPRYLIKTRGQQVTLSCSPISGHRSVSWYQQTPGQGLQFLFEYFSETQRNKGNFPGRFSGRQFSNSRSEMNVSTLELGDSALYLCASSLASMWTTRGQSSYNEQFFGPGTRLTVL.

The chain links TRBV25-1 to TRBJ2-7; D unresolved. Deletions cut 4 bases from V and 7 bases from J, with 11 bases between. Germline loops: CDR1 MGHDK, CDR2 SYGVNS. This CDR3 contains 12 residues. CDR3 protein: CASSGPGLEQYF. CDR3 nucleotide sequence: TGTGCCAGCAGTGGGCCCGGATTGGAGCAGTACTTC.

This clonotype appeared a few times. This chain links TRBV7-2 with TRBJ2-7, with no clear D. Trimming stripped 1 base from V and 5 bases from J, with 6 bases between. This CDR3 is 12 amino acids long. The germline gives CDR1 SGHTA, CDR2 FQGNSA. CDR3 region: CASSLGRDEQYF. Here the CDR3 DNA reads TGTGCCAGCAGCTTAGGAAGGGACGAGCAGTACTTC.

This clonotype was seen a handful of times. The chain employs TRBV5-4 and TRBJ2-1; D is ambiguous. Trimming took off 0 bases at V and 5 bases at J, with 12 bases between the two ends. The CDR3 extends over 15 amino acids. Germline CDR1 and CDR2: SGHNT and YYREEE (reference sequence). CDR3 nucleotide sequence: TGTGCCAGCAGCTTGGGAATAGTACCTAACAATGAGCAGTTCTTC. Its translation is CASSLGIVPNNEQFF.

J is TRBJ2-5 and V is TRBV5-1; tentative D call: TRBD2 (5 bases). The CDR3 covers 15 residues. Trimming left V 0 bases short and J 3 bases short, with 12 bases between. Germline lookup yields CDR1 SGHRS and CDR2 YFSETQ. CDR3 coding DNA: TGCGCCAGCAGCTTGGCAGCTAGCAGTGAAGAGACCCAGTACTTC. The encoded protein is CASSLAASSEETQYF.

The rearrangement uses TRBV7-6 and TRBJ2-1, with a weak D call TRBD2 (6 bases). The CDR3 has 16 amino acids. CDR1 SGHVS and CDR2 FNYEAQ come from the germline V gene. Trimming pared 1 base from V and 3 bases from J, leaving 13 bases between. CDR3 region: CASSLVGDSNYNEQFF. Here the CDR3 DNA reads TGTGCCAGCAGCTTAGTTGGGGACTCGAACTACAATGAGCAGTTCTTC. Using reference TRBV7-6 and TRBJ2-1 for the parts outside the CDR3, the full variable domain is GAGVSQSPRYKVTKRGQDVALRCDPISGHVSLYWYRQALGQGPEFLTYFNYEAQQDKSGLPNDRFSAERPEGSISTLTIQRTEQRDSAMYRCASSLVGDSNYNEQFFGPGTRLTVL.

About this clonotype itself: One junction end disagrees with the germline gene, perhaps due to a read error. This rearrangement joins TRBV12-3 or TRBV12-4 to TRBJ2-1, with D possibly TRBD2 on 6 matching bases. The length of the CDR3 is 12 residues. The CDR3 is CASSFGGSPMIF. The CDR3 coding sequence is TGTGCCAGCAGTTTTGGGGGGTCCCCGATGATCTTC.

This clonotype was detected a few times. This rearrangement joins TRBV20-1 to TRBJ2-2; 7 nucleotides align to TRBD2. In germline, CDR1 is DFQATT, CDR2 SNEGSKA (reference sequence). Losses at the gene ends were 3 bases for V and 1 base for J; bases not matched to a gene: 2. The CDR3 spans 14 residues. DNA for the CDR3: TGCAGTGCTAGTACGGGGGGGAACACCGGGGAGCTGTTTTTT. Encoded protein: CSASTGGNTGELFF.

This clonotype was seen only a few times. This sequence joins TRBV6-2 or TRBV6-3 and TRBJ1-2, with unresolved D. From germline, CDR1 is MNHEY and CDR2 SVGEGT. V was cut by 6 bases and J by 8 bases, with 19 bases left in between. This CDR3 is 14 amino acids long. CDR3: CASRHSSGKEGYTF. Here the CDR3 DNA reads TGTGCCAGCAGGCATAGTTCGGGGAAAGAAGGCTACACCTTC.

The chain carries TRBV5-1 and TRBJ2-3; the D gene could be TRBD1 or TRBD2 (5 bases each). Deletions cut 3 bases from V and 7 bases from J, with 15 bases between. The germline V gene encodes CDR1 SGHRS and CDR2 YFSETQ. The CDR3 is made up of 14 amino acids. This CDR3 reads CASSSGTPGNTQYF. CDR3 bases: TGCGCCAGCAGCTCCGGGACGCCGGGAAATACGCAGTATTTT.

V is TRBV18 and J is TRBJ1-4; D gene unclear. CDR1 is KGHSH and CDR2 is LQKENI in the germline V gene. The ends were cut back, 6 bases at V and 7 bases at J, with 15 bases in the middle. This CDR3 has 14 residues. DNA for the CDR3: TGTGCCAGCTCGCCTTCCTACGTGGGTGAAAAACTGTTTTTT. Translating it yields CASSPSYVGEKLFF.

The CDR3 nucleotides read TGTGCCAGCAGCTTTGCGGGGGGACTAAACAATGAGCAGTTCTTC. Residues: CASSFAGGLNNEQFF. This rearrangement joins TRBV7-3 to TRBJ2-1; 8 bases line up with TRBD2. V lost 3 bases, J lost 5 bases, and 6 bases stayed unmatched. This CDR3 is built from 15 residues. Germline CDR1 is SGHTA and CDR2 is FQGTGA.